The next 21 T cell receptor beta chains were all read from a single sample in a study of shared clonotypes between healthy human individuals. The assay was immunoSEQ multiplex PCR, and TCRdb's table has in-frame clones only and misses some. The sample has about 92,000 clones; 68% are singletons. Sequenced input: memory CD8+ T cells sorted from blood. Subset reported: CD45RO+ cells pooled with CCR7-negative TemRA cells. All receptors come from a man aged 25 to 40 in good health.

This clone came up many times. The chain couples TRBV4-1 to TRBJ2-1; tentatively, D is TRBD1 (6 bases). This CDR3 comprises 16 residues. Germline V lookup: CDR1 MGHRA, CDR2 YSYEKL. V was shortened by 3 bases and J by 0 bases, with 12 bases between the two germline ends. CDR3 in DNA: TGCGCCAGCAGCCACAGGGGCCAGGGCTCCTACAATGAGCAGTTCTTC. Its protein product is CASSHRGQGSYNEQFF.

This clone was found a few times. The V gene is TRBV15, the J gene TRBJ2-3; 10 positions agree with TRBD1. CDR1 is LNHNV, CDR2 YYDKDF, per germline (reference sequence). Unmatched junction bases numbered 2, after V lost 3 bases and J lost 2 bases. This CDR3 has 15 amino acids. The CDR3 DNA follows: TGTGCCACCAGCAGGGGACAGGGGACCACAGATACGCAGTATTTT. Its translation: CATSRGQGTTDTQYF.

A remark on this clone: At one boundary the junction diverges from the germline segment, which might be a read error. The chain uses TRBV5-3 and TRBJ1-1; D ambiguous. TRBV5-3 is known as an ORF, though its function is uncertain. This CDR3 has 12 residues. The CDR3 bases are TGTGCCAGCAGCTTAGGCGTCACTGAAGCTTTCTTT. It specifies CASSLGVTEAFF.

J is TRBJ2-5 and V is TRBV18; 8 bases are shared with TRBD1. The V gene's germline CDR1 is KGHSH and CDR2 LQKENI. With V trimmed by 6 bases and J by 5 bases, 8 bases remained unmatched. This CDR3 has 14 residues. CDR3 in DNA: TGTGCCAGCTCCCATGGGACAGGATGGGAGACCCAGTACTTC. It yields the protein CASSHGTGWETQYF.

This clone occurred once. The gene calls are TRBV6-1 and TRBJ1-5; tentatively, D is TRBD1 (5 bases). Deletions cut 0 bases from V and 6 bases from J, with 15 bases between. The germline V gene has CDR1 MNHNS and CDR2 SASEGT. The CDR3 extends over 16 amino acids. The DNA of the CDR3 is TGTGCCAGCAGTGAAGCGCAGTCAGGGCGGGGTCAGCCCCAGCATTTT. It is translated as CASSEAQSGRGQPQHF.

In this sample, this clone turned up once. This chain links TRBV5-4 with TRBJ2-5; TRBD2 aligns across 7 bases. CDR1 is SGHNT and CDR2 is YYREEE in the germline V gene (reference sequence). V lost 7 bases, J lost 5 bases, and 14 bases stayed unmatched. This CDR3 spans 15 amino acids. The CDR3 DNA reads TGTGCCAGCCACCGCGGGTGGGAGGGCCATGAGACCCAGTACTTC. Its translation is CASHRGWEGHETQYF.

In this sample, this clone turned up many times. The chain uses TRBV11-3 and TRBJ2-1; perhaps TRBD2 as D (6 bases). This CDR3 has 13 amino acids. V was pared by 5 bases and J by 12 bases, with 17 bases between. CDR1 is SGHNT, CDR2 YENEEA, per germline. The CDR3 loop reads CASSPGTVGGQFF. The CDR3 DNA follows: TGTGCCAGCAGCCCGGGTACTGTGGGAGGGCAGTTCTTC.

The gene calls are TRBV12-5 and TRBJ2-1; 7 bases map to TRBD1. Germline values: CDR1 LGHNT, CDR2 FRNRAP. The CDR3 is made up of 15 amino acids. V lost 6 bases, J lost 5 bases, and 10 bases stayed unmatched. DNA of the CDR3: TGTGCTAGTGGCCGAGGACAGGACGGTCACAATGAGCAGTTCTTC. The encoded protein is CASGRGQDGHNEQFF.

The chain carries TRBV6-1 and TRBJ2-2, with D unresolved. Per germline, CDR1 MNHNS and CDR2 SASEGT. Trimming took off 2 bases at V and 3 bases at J, with 7 bases between the two ends. CDR3 size: 14 residues. The CDR3 loop is CASSESDDTGELFF. The CDR3 nucleotides are TGTGCCAGCAGTGAATCTGATGACACCGGGGAGCTGTTTTTT.

The chain joins TRBV4-3 to TRBJ2-1; D not resolved. The V gene lost 0 bases and the J gene lost 10 bases, with 7 bases spanning the gap. CDR1 and CDR2 from the germline V gene are LGHNA and YSLEER. The CDR3 totals 12 residues. CDR3 sequence reads: CASSQDLREQFF. The CDR3 region has the DNA TGCGCCAGCAGCCAAGATCTGCGGGAGCAGTTCTTC.

This clone was counted ten times or more. The chain has TRBV7-2 and TRBJ2-3, with D hard to call. Germline V gives CDR1 SGHTA, CDR2 FQGNSA. V gave up 5 bases and J gave up 7 bases, with 16 bases separating them. The CDR3 contains 14 residues. CDR3 sequence: CASSPPNLAYTQYF. CDR3 in DNA: TGTGCCAGCAGCCCACCGAATCTCGCCTATACGCAGTATTTT. Full variable domain (remainder filled in from reference TRBV7-2 and TRBJ2-3): GAGVSQSPSNKVTEKGKDVELRCDPISGHTALYWYRQSLGQGLEFLIYFQGNSAPDKSGLPSDRFSAERTGGSVSTLTIQRTQQEDSAVYLCASSPPNLAYTQYFGPGTRLTVL.

V usage is TRBV27 and J usage is TRBJ1-5; 7 bases are a match to TRBD1. Trimming cost V 5 bases and J 1 base; bases outside gene matches: 8. This CDR3 comprises 16 residues. Germline V CDR1 and CDR2: MNHEY, SMNVEV (reference sequence). The CDR3, as DNA: TGTGCCAGCAGTCCGCTCTGGGACAGCAGCAATCAGCCCCAGCATTTT. Its translation is CASSPLWDSSNQPQHF.

This chain joins TRBV5-4 and TRBJ2-7; D perhaps matches TRBD2 (6 bases). The V gene's germline CDR1 is SGHNT and CDR2 YYREEE (reference sequence). Trimming removed 2 bases from V and 4 bases from J, with 10 bases in between. The CDR3 runs to 13 residues. The DNA of the CDR3 is TGTGCCAGCAGCTTAGGCGGGAATTACGAGCAGTACTTC. This gives the protein CASSLGGNYEQYF.

This clone was observed a few times. This chain uses TRBV18 with TRBJ2-5; perhaps TRBD2 as D (5 bases). Trimming stripped 3 bases from V and 5 bases from J, with 19 bases between. CDR1 and CDR2 (germline): KGHSH, LQKENI. This CDR3 spans 16 amino acids. CDR3 nucleotides: TGTGCCAGCTCACCGGACCTTACACGGGGTCGGGAGACCCAGTACTTC. Protein product: CASSPDLTRGRETQYF.

The rearrangement uses TRBV6-5 and TRBJ2-3, with D possibly being TRBD2 (5 bases). Germline CDR1 reads MNHEY; CDR2 reads SVGAGI. V was trimmed by 4 bases and J by 2 bases, leaving 16 bases between them. This CDR3 is built from 16 residues. The DNA for the CDR3 is TGTGCCAGCAGTTTAAGTATCGACTATTCCACAGATACGCAGTATTTT. Translating it yields CASSLSIDYSTDTQYF.

Regarding this clone: The same CDR3 can be traced to other DNA sequences in this sample. The chain combines TRBV11-2 with TRBJ2-7; D remains unclear. The CDR3 is made up of 11 amino acids. Germline V CDR1 and CDR2: SGHAT, FQNNGV. The germline V and J ends were trimmed by 5 bases and 4 bases, with 6 bases remaining between them. The DNA for the CDR3 is TGTGCCAGCAGCCCGAGTTACGAGCAGTACTTC. Protein product: CASSPSYEQYF.

This clone was counted between two and nine times. The chain couples TRBV5-6 to TRBJ2-7; TRBD1 might be the D (5 bases). This CDR3 has 13 residues. Germline values: CDR1 SGHDT, CDR2 YYEEEE. Trimming shortened V by 0 bases and J by 1 base, and 5 bases separated the two germline ends. The CDR3 DNA sequence: TGTGCCAGCAGCTTGGACAGGTCCTACGAGCAGTACTTC. Protein sequence: CASSLDRSYEQYF.

In regard to this clone: Other nucleotide sequences in the sample specify the same CDR3. The J gene is TRBJ1-1, the V gene TRBV29-1; D is unresolved. The CDR3 length is 12 residues. Germline values: CDR1 SQVTM, CDR2 ANQGSEA. Trimming removed 4 bases from V and 2 bases from J, with 8 bases in between. Written as DNA, the CDR3 is TGCAGCGTTGTTCCTGGCAACACTGAAGCTTTCTTT. Encoded protein: CSVVPGNTEAFF.

J is TRBJ1-4 and V is TRBV4-1, with D perhaps matching TRBD1 (5 bases). CDR1 and CDR2 from the germline V gene are MGHRA and YSYEKL. Trimming took off 0 bases at V and 6 bases at J, with 14 bases between the two ends. This CDR3 has 16 amino acids. The CDR3 DNA is TGCGCCAGCAGCCAAGACACTCGGGGGGACGATGAAAAACTGTTTTTT. This translates into CASSQDTRGDDEKLFF.

The gene calls are TRBV28 and TRBJ1-4, with 7 nucleotides matching TRBD1. Looked up from germline, CDR1 is MDHEN and CDR2 is SYDVKM. V gave up 6 bases and J gave up 12 bases; unmatched junction bases: 4. CDR3 length: 11 residues. The CDR3 loop is CASRAGTELFF. The CDR3 DNA reads TGTGCCAGCAGGGCCGGGACAGAACTGTTTTTT.

This clone has just a few counts. The rearrangement links TRBV15 to TRBJ2-7; D is undetermined. The CDR3 length is 14 residues. V shed 0 bases and J shed 1 base, with 7 bases lying between them. CDR1 is LNHNV, CDR2 YYDKDF, per germline (reference sequence). The CDR3 coding sequence is TGTGCCACCAGCAGAGAGCTCGCTTCCTACGAGCAGTACTTC. Translated: CATSRELASYEQYF.